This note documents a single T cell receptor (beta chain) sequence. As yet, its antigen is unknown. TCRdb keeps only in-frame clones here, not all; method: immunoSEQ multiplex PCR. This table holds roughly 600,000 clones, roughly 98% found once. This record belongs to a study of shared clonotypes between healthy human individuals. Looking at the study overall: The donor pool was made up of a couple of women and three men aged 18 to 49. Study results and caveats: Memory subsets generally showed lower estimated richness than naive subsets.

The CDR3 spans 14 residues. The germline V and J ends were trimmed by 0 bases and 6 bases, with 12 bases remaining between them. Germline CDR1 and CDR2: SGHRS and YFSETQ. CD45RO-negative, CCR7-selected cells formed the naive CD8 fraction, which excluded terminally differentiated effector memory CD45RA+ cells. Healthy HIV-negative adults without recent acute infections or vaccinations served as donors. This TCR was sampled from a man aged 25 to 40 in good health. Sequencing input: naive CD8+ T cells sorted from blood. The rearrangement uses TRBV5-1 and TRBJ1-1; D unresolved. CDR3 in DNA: TGCGCCAGCAGCTTGGGAGAGGGTGGGGCTGAAGCTTTCTTT. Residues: CASSLGEGGAEAFF.